These T cell receptor beta chains were read from a single sample in a study of CD8 T cells in Susac syndrome. MiXCR, applied by TCRdb to the immunoSEQ multiplex PCR reads, yields one record per CDR3 protein. The sample holds 150,000 to 200,000 distinct CDR3 sequences, nearly 97% seen once. Sequencing was done on a sample of CD4+ T cells from PBMCs. The receptors derive from a human donor with multiple sclerosis. Both conserved end residues are part of each CDR3. Fields, in order: D gene, V gene, clone size, J gene, CDR3 DNA, CDR3 protein. A D gene is named only where the DNA matches it firmly. The size field is filled for only some rows; it gives once, few, many or a size class.

d_gene: NA
v_gene: TRBV29-1
abundance: NA
j_gene: TRBJ2-5
CDR3nt: TGCAGCGTTAGGGGTCATGGTGAGACCCAGTACTTC
CDR3aa: CSVRGHGETQYF

d_gene: TRBD1
v_gene: TRBV29-1
abundance: NA
j_gene: TRBJ2-1
CDR3nt: TGCAGCGTTGCCGTCGGGACAGGGTGGAATGAGCAGTTCTTC
CDR3aa: CSVAVGTGWNEQFF

d_gene: TRBD1
v_gene: TRBV27
abundance: once
j_gene: TRBJ2-3
CDR3nt: TGTGCCAGCAGTTCCCCGACAGGGGGCACAGATACGCAGTATTTT
CDR3aa: CASSSPTGGTDTQYF

d_gene: NA
v_gene: TRBV29-1
abundance: NA
j_gene: TRBJ1-1
CDR3nt: TGCAGCGTTGTTGGGGGAAACACTGAAGCTTTCTTT
CDR3aa: CSVVGGNTEAFF

d_gene: NA
v_gene: TRBV12-3/TRBV12-4
abundance: NA
j_gene: TRBJ2-1
CDR3nt: TGTGCCAGCAGTGAGAGACAGGCGAACTACAATGAGCAGTTCTTC
CDR3aa: CASSERQANYNEQFF

d_gene: NA
v_gene: TRBV5-1
abundance: NA
j_gene: TRBJ2-5
CDR3nt: TGCGCCAGCAGCCCCGGCAGGGGACAAGAGACCCAGTACTTC
CDR3aa: CASSPGRGQETQYF

d_gene: TRBD1
v_gene: TRBV2
abundance: NA
j_gene: TRBJ1-6
CDR3nt: TGTGCCATCAGGGGGCCAAATTCACCCCTCCACTTT
CDR3aa: CAIRGPNSPLHF

d_gene: TRBD1
v_gene: TRBV7-6
abundance: NA
j_gene: TRBJ1-4
CDR3nt: TGTGCCAGCAGCTTAGCGACAGGGATGGGCGAAAAACTGTTTTTT
CDR3aa: CASSLATGMGEKLFF

d_gene: NA
v_gene: TRBV5-1
abundance: NA
j_gene: TRBJ1-1
CDR3nt: TGCGCCAGCAGCCGTCAAACAGGGACGACTGAAGCTTTCTTT
CDR3aa: CASSRQTGTTEAFF

d_gene: NA
v_gene: TRBV29-1
abundance: NA
j_gene: TRBJ1-1
CDR3nt: TGCAGCGTTGGGCGACCCCCCGTGAACACTGAAGCTTTCTTT
CDR3aa: CSVGRPPVNTEAFF

d_gene: NA
v_gene: TRBV6-6
abundance: NA
j_gene: TRBJ2-7
CDR3nt: TGTGCCAGCAGCCGTCATAGTTCGAAGGCCTACGAGCAGTACTTC
CDR3aa: CASSRHSSKAYEQYF

d_gene: NA
v_gene: TRBV10-3
abundance: NA
j_gene: TRBJ2-3
CDR3nt: TGTGCCATCAGTGAGTCTGCGGGGCCCACAGATACGCAGTATTTT
CDR3aa: CAISESAGPTDTQYF

d_gene: TRBD1
v_gene: TRBV5-6
abundance: NA
j_gene: TRBJ2-1
CDR3nt: TGTGCCAGCAGCGCCGGACAGGAGAGGTCCTACAATGAGCAGTTCTTC
CDR3aa: CASSAGQERSYNEQFF

d_gene: NA
v_gene: TRBV2
abundance: NA
j_gene: TRBJ2-1
CDR3nt: TGTGCCAGCAGTGTCGGACCATGGAATGAGCAGTTCTTC
CDR3aa: CASSVGPWNEQFF

d_gene: TRBD1
v_gene: TRBV7-9
abundance: NA
j_gene: TRBJ1-1
CDR3nt: TGTGCCAGTGGACAGGGGGCGGTGAACACTGAAGCTTTCTTT
CDR3aa: CASGQGAVNTEAFF

d_gene: NA
v_gene: TRBV6-6
abundance: NA
j_gene: TRBJ2-1
CDR3nt: TGTGCCAGCAGTCACGCCGTCGGTGACAATGAGCAGTTCTTC
CDR3aa: CASSHAVGDNEQFF

d_gene: NA
v_gene: TRBV30
abundance: NA
j_gene: TRBJ1-1
CDR3nt: TGTGCCTGGAGTGTTTTTGCATTGGTGGGGCGTACGGCTGAAGCTTTCTTT
CDR3aa: CAWSVFALVGRTAEAFF

d_gene: NA
v_gene: TRBV2
abundance: NA
j_gene: TRBJ1-5
CDR3nt: TGTGCCAGCACCTCATATAGCAATCAGCCCCAGCATTTT
CDR3aa: CASTSYSNQPQHF

d_gene: NA
v_gene: TRBV7-2
abundance: NA
j_gene: TRBJ2-1
CDR3nt: TGTGCCAGCAGCTCCCGAAACCTTCAAAATGAGCAGTTCTTC
CDR3aa: CASSSRNLQNEQFF

d_gene: NA
v_gene: TRBV5-1
abundance: NA
j_gene: TRBJ2-3
CDR3nt: TGCGCCAGCAGCCGGACAGCTAGCACAGATACGCAGTATTTT
CDR3aa: CASSRTASTDTQYF

d_gene: NA
v_gene: TRBV25-1
abundance: NA
j_gene: TRBJ1-4
CDR3nt: TGTGCCAGCAGTGAATGGGGGGGGAGGGGTGAAAAACTGTTTTTT
CDR3aa: CASSEWGGRGEKLFF

d_gene: NA
v_gene: TRBV4-1
abundance: NA
j_gene: TRBJ2-7
CDR3nt: TGCGCCAGCAGCCATTTGGGAGTCCCGAGCTCCTACGAGCAGTACTTC
CDR3aa: CASSHLGVPSSYEQYF

d_gene: TRBD1
v_gene: TRBV29-1
abundance: NA
j_gene: TRBJ1-2
CDR3nt: TGCAGCGCCAGGGTCCGGGACAGTGGCTTCTATGGCTACACCTTC
CDR3aa: CSARVRDSGFYGYTF

d_gene: TRBD2
v_gene: TRBV12-3/TRBV12-4
abundance: NA
j_gene: TRBJ2-7
CDR3nt: TGTGCCAGCAGTTTCCGGGGGGTTATCTACGAGCAGTACTTC
CDR3aa: CASSFRGVIYEQYF

d_gene: TRBD1
v_gene: TRBV2
abundance: NA
j_gene: TRBJ2-7
CDR3nt: TGTGCCAGCAGGCCGGACAGGGTACGATACGAGCAGTACTTC
CDR3aa: CASRPDRVRYEQYF

d_gene: NA
v_gene: TRBV3-1
abundance: NA
j_gene: TRBJ2-1
CDR3nt: TGTGCCAGCAGCCAAATTCTCAGGGGAGGCAATGAGCAGTTCTTC
CDR3aa: CASSQILRGGNEQFF

d_gene: NA
v_gene: TRBV2
abundance: NA
j_gene: TRBJ2-7
CDR3nt: TGTGCCAGCAGTGAATGGTACTCCTACGAGCAGTACTTC
CDR3aa: CASSEWYSYEQYF

d_gene: TRBD1
v_gene: TRBV7-2
abundance: NA
j_gene: TRBJ1-2
CDR3nt: TGTGCCAGCAGCTCCGACAGGGCCCAATTAAGTGGCTACACCTTC
CDR3aa: CASSSDRAQLSGYTF

d_gene: NA
v_gene: TRBV3-1
abundance: NA
j_gene: TRBJ2-7
CDR3nt: TGTGCCAGCAGCCAAGCTCAAGGGACCTACGAGCAGTACTTC
CDR3aa: CASSQAQGTYEQYF

d_gene: NA
v_gene: TRBV2
abundance: NA
j_gene: TRBJ1-2
CDR3nt: TGTGCCACAAGTAGTGCGTATGGCTACACCTTC
CDR3aa: CATSSAYGYTF

d_gene: NA
v_gene: TRBV7-3
abundance: NA
j_gene: TRBJ2-3
CDR3nt: TGTGCCAGCAGCTTAAAGGGGTCAACAGATACGCAGTATTTT
CDR3aa: CASSLKGSTDTQYF

d_gene: TRBD2
v_gene: TRBV5-1
abundance: NA
j_gene: TRBJ2-7
CDR3nt: TGCGCCAGCGCCGACAGCGGGACTCTCGAGCAGTACTTC
CDR3aa: CASADSGTLEQYF

d_gene: TRBD1
v_gene: TRBV27
abundance: NA
j_gene: TRBJ1-2
CDR3nt: TGTGCCAGCAGCTTTGACTACACAGGGGGTGGCTACACCTTC
CDR3aa: CASSFDYTGGGYTF

d_gene: TRBD2
v_gene: TRBV2
abundance: NA
j_gene: TRBJ2-3
CDR3nt: TGTGCCAGCAGTGTAGCGGGGGGGCCCACAGATACGCAGTATTTT
CDR3aa: CASSVAGGPTDTQYF

d_gene: TRBD1
v_gene: TRBV4-2
abundance: NA
j_gene: TRBJ2-7
CDR3nt: TGTGCCAGCAGCCTACCAGTCACCGGGACAGGGGACTACGAGCAGTACTTC
CDR3aa: CASSLPVTGTGDYEQYF

d_gene: NA
v_gene: TRBV29-1
abundance: NA
j_gene: TRBJ2-2
CDR3nt: TGCAGCGCCCTAATGGGACTGACCCTGAACACCGGGGAGCTGTTTTTT
CDR3aa: CSALMGLTLNTGELFF

d_gene: NA
v_gene: TRBV4-1
abundance: NA
j_gene: TRBJ2-3
CDR3nt: TGCGCCAGCAGCCAAGAAAGAGGACGGGTTGGGGGGACAGATACGCAGTATTTT
CDR3aa: CASSQERGRVGGTDTQYF

d_gene: NA
v_gene: TRBV29-1
abundance: once
j_gene: TRBJ1-1
CDR3nt: TGCAGCGTTGAATCCCGGGGCAGGGGGAACACTGAAGCTTTCTTT
CDR3aa: CSVESRGRGNTEAFF

d_gene: NA
v_gene: TRBV7-6
abundance: few
j_gene: TRBJ2-5
CDR3nt: TGTGCCAGCAGCCCCGGAGTAGAAGAGACCCAGTACTTC
CDR3aa: CASSPGVEETQYF

d_gene: NA
v_gene: TRBV25-1
abundance: NA
j_gene: TRBJ1-6
CDR3nt: TGTGCCAGCAGTGAATATGAGTCACCCCTCCACTTT
CDR3aa: CASSEYESPLHF

d_gene: NA
v_gene: TRBV30
abundance: NA
j_gene: TRBJ1-2
CDR3nt: TGTGCCTGGAGTGAGCTACCCAGGATTCTTATGGGCTACACCTTC
CDR3aa: CAWSELPRILMGYTF

d_gene: TRBD1
v_gene: TRBV20-1
abundance: NA
j_gene: TRBJ1-1
CDR3nt: TGCAGTACAGGGGGCAGACAGGGGGCGCCTGAAGCTTTCTTT
CDR3aa: CSTGGRQGAPEAFF

d_gene: NA
v_gene: TRBV11-2
abundance: NA
j_gene: TRBJ2-2
CDR3nt: TGTGCCAGCAGCTTAAGGGGGGCAGGGACCGGGGAGCTGTTTTTT
CDR3aa: CASSLRGAGTGELFF

d_gene: NA
v_gene: TRBV30
abundance: NA
j_gene: TRBJ2-3
CDR3nt: TGTGCCTGGAGTGTACAATTGGGGAACACAGATACGCAGTATTTT
CDR3aa: CAWSVQLGNTDTQYF

d_gene: NA
v_gene: TRBV5-4
abundance: NA
j_gene: TRBJ2-6
CDR3nt: TGTGCCAGCAGCTCGGCAGGGACCGGGGCCAACGTCCTGACTTTC
CDR3aa: CASSSAGTGANVLTF

d_gene: NA
v_gene: TRBV27
abundance: NA
j_gene: TRBJ1-1
CDR3nt: TGTGCCAGCAGTTTAAGGGTGCCGAACACTGAAGCTTTCTTT
CDR3aa: CASSLRVPNTEAFF

d_gene: NA
v_gene: TRBV2
abundance: NA
j_gene: TRBJ2-5
CDR3nt: TGTGCCAGCAGGGAAAGGTCCGAGACCCAGTACTTC
CDR3aa: CASRERSETQYF

d_gene: NA
v_gene: TRBV28
abundance: NA
j_gene: TRBJ1-1
CDR3nt: TGTGCCAGCAGACCTACCTACACTGAAGCTTTCTTT
CDR3aa: CASRPTYTEAFF

d_gene: TRBD2
v_gene: TRBV7-2
abundance: NA
j_gene: TRBJ2-6
CDR3nt: TGTGCCAGCAGCTTAGGGACTAGCGGAAACTCTGGGGCCAACGTCCTGACTTTC
CDR3aa: CASSLGTSGNSGANVLTF

d_gene: NA
v_gene: TRBV5-1
abundance: once
j_gene: TRBJ1-1
CDR3nt: TGCGCCAGCAGCGCTACAGTTTCCACTGAAGCTTTCTTT
CDR3aa: CASSATVSTEAFF

d_gene: NA
v_gene: TRBV30
abundance: NA
j_gene: TRBJ1-1
CDR3nt: TGTGCCTGGAGCGTAGGCGTTAGCGCTGAAGCTTTCTTT
CDR3aa: CAWSVGVSAEAFF

d_gene: TRBD1
v_gene: TRBV7-2
abundance: NA
j_gene: TRBJ2-5
CDR3nt: TGTGCCAGCAGCTCGGGACAGGGAGGGCCGGTGGAGACCCAGTACTTC
CDR3aa: CASSSGQGGPVETQYF

d_gene: TRBD1
v_gene: TRBV27
abundance: NA
j_gene: TRBJ2-4
CDR3nt: TGTGCCAGCCCCTTGGGACAGTTTTACGAAAACATTCAGTACTTC
CDR3aa: CASPLGQFYENIQYF

d_gene: NA
v_gene: TRBV20-1
abundance: few
j_gene: TRBJ1-1
CDR3nt: TGCAGTGCTAGAGATCGACGAGGCACTGAAGCTTTCTTT
CDR3aa: CSARDRRGTEAFF

d_gene: NA
v_gene: TRBV12-3/TRBV12-4
abundance: NA
j_gene: TRBJ1-1
CDR3nt: TGTGCCAGCGGAGCAGTTAACACTGAAGCTTTCTTT
CDR3aa: CASGAVNTEAFF